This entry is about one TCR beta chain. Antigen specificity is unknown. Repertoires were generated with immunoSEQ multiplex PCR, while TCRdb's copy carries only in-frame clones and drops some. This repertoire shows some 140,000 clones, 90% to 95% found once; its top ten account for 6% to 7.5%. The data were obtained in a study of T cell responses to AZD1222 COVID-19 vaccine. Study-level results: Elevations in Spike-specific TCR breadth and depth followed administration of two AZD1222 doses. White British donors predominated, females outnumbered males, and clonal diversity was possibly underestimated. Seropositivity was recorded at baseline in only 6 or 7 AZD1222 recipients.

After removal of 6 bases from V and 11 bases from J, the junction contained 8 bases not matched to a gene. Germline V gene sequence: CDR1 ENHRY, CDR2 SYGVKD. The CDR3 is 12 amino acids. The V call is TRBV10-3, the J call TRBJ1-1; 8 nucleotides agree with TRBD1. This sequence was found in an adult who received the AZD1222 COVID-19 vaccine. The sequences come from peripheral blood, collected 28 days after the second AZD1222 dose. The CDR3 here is CAIRDDRGRAFF. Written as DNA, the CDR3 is TGTGCCATCAGAGACGACAGGGGCCGGGCTTTCTTT.